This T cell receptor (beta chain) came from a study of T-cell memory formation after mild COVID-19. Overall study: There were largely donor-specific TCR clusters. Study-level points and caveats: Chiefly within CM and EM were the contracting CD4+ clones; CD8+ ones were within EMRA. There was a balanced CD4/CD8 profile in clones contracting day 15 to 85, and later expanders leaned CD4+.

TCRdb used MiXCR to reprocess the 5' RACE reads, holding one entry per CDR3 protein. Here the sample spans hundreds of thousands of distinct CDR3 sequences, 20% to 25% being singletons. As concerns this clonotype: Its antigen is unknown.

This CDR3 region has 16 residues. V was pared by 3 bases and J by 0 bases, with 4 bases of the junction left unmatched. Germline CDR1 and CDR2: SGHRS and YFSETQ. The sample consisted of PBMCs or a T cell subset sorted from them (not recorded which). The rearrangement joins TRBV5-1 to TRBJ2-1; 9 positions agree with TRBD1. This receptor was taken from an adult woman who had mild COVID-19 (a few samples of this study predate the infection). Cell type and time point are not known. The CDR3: CASSSWTGASYNEQFF. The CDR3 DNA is TGCGCCAGCAGCTCATGGACAGGGGCCTCCTACAATGAGCAGTTCTTC.